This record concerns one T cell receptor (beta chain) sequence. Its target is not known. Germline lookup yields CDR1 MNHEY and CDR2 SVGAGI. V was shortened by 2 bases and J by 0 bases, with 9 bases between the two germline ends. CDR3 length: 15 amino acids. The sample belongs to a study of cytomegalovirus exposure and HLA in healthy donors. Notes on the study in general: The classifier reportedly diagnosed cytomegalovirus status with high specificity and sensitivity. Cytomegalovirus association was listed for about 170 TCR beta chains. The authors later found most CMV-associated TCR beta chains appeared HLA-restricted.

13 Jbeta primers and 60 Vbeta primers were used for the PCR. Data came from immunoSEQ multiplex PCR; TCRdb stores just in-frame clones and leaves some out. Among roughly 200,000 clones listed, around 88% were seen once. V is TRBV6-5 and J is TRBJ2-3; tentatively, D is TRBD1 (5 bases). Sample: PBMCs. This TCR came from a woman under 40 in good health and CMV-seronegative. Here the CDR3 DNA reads TGTGCCAGCAGTTACCAGGGTGCTAGCACAGATACGCAGTATTTT. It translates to CASSYQGASTDTQYF.